This entry describes one T cell receptor (beta chain). The antigen remains undetermined. CDR3 length: 14 amino acids. V was pared by 4 bases and J by 5 bases, with 7 bases of the junction left unmatched. Germline V gives CDR1 MNHNS, CDR2 SASEGT. The data were obtained in a study of cytomegalovirus exposure and HLA in healthy donors. The overall study: Inside one of the first data releases sat around 86 million unique TCRs taken from HLA-typed donors. Study-level points and caveats: In a later analysis, an Asian-associated ancestry cluster reportedly showed fewer N-insertions than the 666-donor mean. Later analysis suggested most CMV-associated TCR beta chains were HLA-restricted.

PCR amplification relied on 60 Vbeta primers (plus 13 Jbeta primers). This table comes from immunoSEQ multiplex PCR, and its TCRdb copy is limited to in-frame clones, with some not included. The sample includes 180,000 or so clones, about four fifths seen only once; the top ten take 1.5%. The source material was PBMCs. The V and J genes are TRBV6-1 and TRBJ1-1; 7 bases fit TRBD1. This clonotype originated in a man between 40 and 49 years old in good health and CMV-seronegative. CDR3 residues: CASSVSGGETEAFF. Written as DNA, the CDR3 is TGTGCCAGCAGTGTCTCAGGGGGAGAGACTGAAGCTTTCTTT.